This T cell receptor (beta chain) was identified during a study of blood T cell repertoires in COVID-19. The table came from immunoSEQ multiplex PCR; TCRdb's copy has only in-frame clones and leaves some out. This sample has 300,000 to 400,000 clones, with about 90% found just once. Between the trimmed V and J ends, which lost 11 bases and 1 base, there was a span of 14 bases. CDR1 MNHNY and CDR2 SVGAGI come from the germline V gene (reference sequence). The CDR3 covers 13 residues. Sample: peripheral blood. This chain connects TRBV6-6 to TRBJ1-1; no reliable D call. This clonotype was sampled from a woman aged 45-65 years with COVID-19, enrolled during active disease. The CDR3 coding sequence is TGTGCCGGCGCGAGACAAGAGAACACTGAAGCTTTCTTT. Its protein product is CAGARQENTEAFF.